The 7 T cell receptor beta chains below come from one sample, sequenced in a study of blood T cell repertoires in COVID-19. The assay was immunoSEQ multiplex PCR, and TCRdb's table has in-frame clones only and misses some. Among about 240,000 clones listed, 86% were seen once. Sequencing was done on a sample of peripheral blood. These receptor sequences come from a man aged 55 to 70 with acute or convalescent COVID-19.

A single count supports this clone. The chain links TRBV29-1 to TRBJ2-3, with TRBD2 identical over 10 bases. The CDR3 has 15 residues. Germline trimming cut 4 bases from V and 4 bases from J; bases unmatched to any gene: 8. Germline CDR1 is SQVTM and CDR2 is ANQGSEA. For the CDR3, the DNA is TGCAGCGTTGCTAGCGGGAGTGGGGCCCCAGATACGCAGTATTTT. The encoded protein is CSVASGSGAPDTQYF.

The chain links TRBV7-3 to TRBJ1-2; the match to TRBD1 covers 12 bases. The germline gives CDR1 SGHTA, CDR2 FQGTGA. This CDR3 has 15 amino acids. The V segment lost 3 bases and the J segment 7 bases; nucleotides outside the gene matches: 6. CDR3 amino acids: CASSLVGQGAGGYTF. The CDR3 DNA reads as TGTGCCAGCAGCTTGGTGGGACAGGGGGCTGGTGGCTACACCTTC.

The chain employs TRBV27 and TRBJ1-2, with 7 nucleotides matching TRBD1. V shed 5 bases, J shed 13 bases, and the junction held 10 bases outside the gene matches. CDR3 length equals 12 residues. Germline values: CDR1 MNHEY, CDR2 SMNVEV (reference sequence). CDR3 residues: CASSTSGQASTF. In DNA form, the CDR3 reads TGTGCCAGCAGTACGTCCGGACAGGCGTCCACCTTC.

In DNA, the CDR3 is TGCGCCAGCAGCCAAGGGGACAGGGGGCGACGGACTGAAGCTTTCTTT. This gives the protein CASSQGDRGRRTEAFF. The V gene is TRBV4-1, the J gene TRBJ1-1; 12 nucleotides agree with TRBD1. CDR3 length equals 16 residues. Trimming took 1 base from V and 5 from J; bases not matched to a gene: 5. CDR1 is MGHRA and CDR2 is YSYEKL in the germline V gene.

This clone was detected once. The genes are TRBV18 and TRBJ1-3; D perhaps matches TRBD1 (5 bases). V gave up 1 base and J gave up 0 bases, with 22 bases separating them. The CDR3 extends over 20 amino acids. In germline, CDR1 is KGHSH, CDR2 LQKENI. CDR3 DNA: TGTGCCAGCTCACCACTTATGTATGATGGGGCTACCGTCTCTGGAAACACCATATATTTT. Its translation is CASSPLMYDGATVSGNTIYF.

The chain is built from TRBV15 and TRBJ1-5; D gene unclear. Germline lookup yields CDR1 LNHNV and CDR2 YYDKDF (reference sequence). This CDR3 spans 14 amino acids. Trimming cost V 2 bases and J 7 bases, with 12 bases left between them. The CDR3 spells CATSRSLEVQPQHF. The CDR3 DNA reads TGTGCCACCAGCAGAAGTCTCGAGGTCCAGCCCCAGCATTTT.

This rearrangement joins TRBV20-1 to TRBJ1-5; D possibly corresponds to TRBD1 (5 bases). Deletions cut 3 bases from V and 4 bases from J, with 16 bases between. This CDR3 is built from 15 residues. Germline V gene data show CDR1 as DFQATT and CDR2 as SNEGSKA (reference sequence). In DNA form, the CDR3 reads TGCAGTGCTAGTGTGTCAACAGGTTCTAATCAGCCCCAGCATTTT. This sequence encodes CSASVSTGSNQPQHF.